Detailed here is one T cell receptor (beta chain). Assay: immunoSEQ multiplex PCR; the TCRdb copy retains only in-frame clones and omits some. The sample carries roughly 35,000 clones, 75% to 95% recorded once. These data come from a study of T cell changes during pregnancy in multiple sclerosis. Trimming removed 1 base from V and 2 bases from J; junction bases left unmatched: 5. The CDR3 loop spans 16 amino acids. CDR1 and CDR2 (germline): SEHNR, FQNEAQ (reference sequence). The TCR comes from a female donor with multiple sclerosis, enrolled in a pregnancy study. Sample: CD8+ T cells from peripheral blood mononuclear cells, taken in the first trimester of pregnancy. The chain joins TRBV7-9 to TRBJ2-3, with 8 nucleotides matching TRBD2. The CDR3 is CASSLGAGEVTDTQYF. The CDR3 DNA reads TGTGCCAGCAGCTTAGGAGCGGGAGAAGTCACAGATACGCAGTATTTT.